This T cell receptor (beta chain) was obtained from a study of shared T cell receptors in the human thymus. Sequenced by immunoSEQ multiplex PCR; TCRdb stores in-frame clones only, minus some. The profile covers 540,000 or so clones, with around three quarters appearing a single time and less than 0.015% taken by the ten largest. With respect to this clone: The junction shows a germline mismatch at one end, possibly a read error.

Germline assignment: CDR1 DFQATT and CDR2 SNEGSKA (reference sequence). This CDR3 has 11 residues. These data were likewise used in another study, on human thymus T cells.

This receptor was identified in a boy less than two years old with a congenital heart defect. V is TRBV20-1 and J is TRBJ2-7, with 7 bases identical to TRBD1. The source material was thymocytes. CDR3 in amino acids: CSARSPGTVNF. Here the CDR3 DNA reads TGCAGTGCTAGGTCTCCCGGGACAGTGAACTTC.